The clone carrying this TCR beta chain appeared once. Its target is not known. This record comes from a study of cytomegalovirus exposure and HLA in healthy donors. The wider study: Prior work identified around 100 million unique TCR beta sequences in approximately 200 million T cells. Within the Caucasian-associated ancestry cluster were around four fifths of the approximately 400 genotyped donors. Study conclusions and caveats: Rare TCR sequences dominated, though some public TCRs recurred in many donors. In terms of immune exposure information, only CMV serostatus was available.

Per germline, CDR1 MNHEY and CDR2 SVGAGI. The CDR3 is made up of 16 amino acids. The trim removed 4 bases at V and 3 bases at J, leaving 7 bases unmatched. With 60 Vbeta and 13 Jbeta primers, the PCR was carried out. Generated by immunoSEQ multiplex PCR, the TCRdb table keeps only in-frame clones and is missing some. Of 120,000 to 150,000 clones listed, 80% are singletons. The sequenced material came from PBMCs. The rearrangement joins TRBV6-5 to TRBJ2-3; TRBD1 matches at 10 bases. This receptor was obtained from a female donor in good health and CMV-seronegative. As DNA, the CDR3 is TGTGCCAGCAGTTCAACATGGACAGGGGGAACAGATACGCAGTATTTT. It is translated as CASSSTWTGGTDTQYF.